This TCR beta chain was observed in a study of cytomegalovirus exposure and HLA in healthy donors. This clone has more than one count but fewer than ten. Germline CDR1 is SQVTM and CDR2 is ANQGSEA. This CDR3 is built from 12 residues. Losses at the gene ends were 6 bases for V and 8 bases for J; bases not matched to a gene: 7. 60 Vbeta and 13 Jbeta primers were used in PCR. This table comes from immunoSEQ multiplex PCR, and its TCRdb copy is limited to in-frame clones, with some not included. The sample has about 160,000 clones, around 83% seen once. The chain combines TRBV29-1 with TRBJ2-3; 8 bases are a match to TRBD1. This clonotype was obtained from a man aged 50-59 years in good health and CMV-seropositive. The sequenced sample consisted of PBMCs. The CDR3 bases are TGCAGCGTCGAGGACAGGGAGGTTACGCAGTATTTT. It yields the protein CSVEDREVTQYF.